This T cell receptor beta chain stems from a study of CD8 T cells in ankylosing spondylitis. Per the germline V gene, CDR1 is LGHNA and CDR2 is YNFKEQ. Trimming removed 2 bases from V and 3 bases from J; junction bases left unmatched: 14. The CDR3 runs to 19 residues. TCRdb fed the 5' RACE reads into MiXCR, producing one record per CDR3 protein. The table lists about 140,000 distinct CDR3 sequences, 30% to 40% of them singletons. The genes are TRBV4-2 and TRBJ2-1; TRBD1 aligns across 9 bases. The receptor was isolated from a male donor with ankylosing spondylitis. Specimen: synovial fluid, either unsorted or a sorted T cell fraction (not recorded which). In nucleotides, the CDR3 is TGTGCCAGCAGCCAAAGACGGGGGGCGGGACAGGGAATCTACAATGAGCAGTTCTTC. Its translation is CASSQRRGAGQGIYNEQFF.